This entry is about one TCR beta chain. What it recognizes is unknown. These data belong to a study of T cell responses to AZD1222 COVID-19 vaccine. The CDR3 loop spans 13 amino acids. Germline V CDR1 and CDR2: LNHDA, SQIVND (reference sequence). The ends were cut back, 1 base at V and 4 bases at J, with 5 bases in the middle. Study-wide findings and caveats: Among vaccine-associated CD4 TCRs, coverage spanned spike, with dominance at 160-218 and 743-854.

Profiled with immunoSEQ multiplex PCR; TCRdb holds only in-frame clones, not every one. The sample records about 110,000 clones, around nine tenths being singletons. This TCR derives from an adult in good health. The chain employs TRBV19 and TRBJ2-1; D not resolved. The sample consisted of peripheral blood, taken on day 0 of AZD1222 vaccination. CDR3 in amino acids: CASSIVVYNEQFF. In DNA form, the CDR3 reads TGTGCCAGTAGTATAGTAGTTTACAATGAGCAGTTCTTC.